The sequence of this T cell receptor beta chain was determined in a study of cytomegalovirus exposure and HLA in healthy donors. Across the study: Caucasian-associated ancestry cluster membership applied to about four fifths of several hundred genotyped donors.

The PCR employed 60 Vbeta primers together with 13 Jbeta primers. The assay was immunoSEQ multiplex PCR, and TCRdb's table has in-frame clones only and misses some. Among under 200,000 clones listed, 75% to 85% were seen once. CDR1 is SGHTA, CDR2 FQGNSA, per germline. This CDR3 contains 13 residues. The ends were cut back, 1 base at V and 7 bases at J, with 7 bases in the middle. The gene calls are TRBV7-2 and TRBJ2-2; D gene ambiguous. Sequencing was done on a sample of PBMCs. The TCR sequence derives from a woman under 30 in good health and CMV-seropositive. CDR3 sequence (DNA): TGTGCCAGCAGCTTAGTGCGCCTCGGGGAGCTGTTTTTT. This encodes CASSLVRLGELFF.